The 5 T cell receptor beta chains presented below share a single source sample, sequenced in a study of regulatory and conventional T cells in RAG deficiency. Genomic DNA came from blood regulatory T cells gated CD4+ CD25-high CD127-low. Data came from immunoSEQ multiplex PCR; TCRdb stores just in-frame clones and leaves some out. The data hold roughly 11,000 clones, with approximately 93% observed a single time. Another study also made use of these data, one on regulatory T cells. This second study notes: Primers: 52 TRBV forward and 13 TRBJ reverse.

Sequencing was performed on CD127- CD25+ CD4+ Tregs sorted from blood. These TCRs come from a human donor in good health.

This clone was seen more than once but under ten times. The CDR3 nucleotides read TGCGCCAGCAGCCGACGGGTCCAGACTTTTGCCACAGATACGCAGTATTTT. Its protein is CASSRRVQTFATDTQYF. This sequence joins TRBV4-1 and TRBJ2-3; the D is unclear. Trimming cost V 4 bases and J 2 bases, with 19 bases left between them. The length of the CDR3 is 17 residues. Germline values: CDR1 MGHRA, CDR2 YSYEKL.

This clone was seen just once. The V call is TRBV5-1, the J call TRBJ2-7; possible D gene TRBD1, 6 bases. Germline V gives CDR1 SGHRS, CDR2 YFSETQ. The CDR3 sequence is 14 residues long. V was shortened by 0 bases and J by 3 bases, with 10 bases between the two germline ends. In DNA, the CDR3 is TGCGCCAGCAGCTTGGGACAGGCCATCTACGAGCAGTACTTC. Its protein is CASSLGQAIYEQYF.

The J gene is TRBJ1-2, the V gene TRBV6-5; D perhaps matches TRBD1 (5 bases). Germline CDR1 is MNHEY and CDR2 is SVGAGI. Deletions cut 5 bases from V and 6 bases from J, with 10 bases between. The CDR3 spans 12 residues. The CDR3 DNA is TGTGCCAGCAGTCGCAGACAGCATGGCTACACCTTC. Protein sequence: CASSRRQHGYTF.

The chain joins TRBV4-2 to TRBJ2-1, with TRBD2 identical over 12 bases. With 4 bases clipped from V and 7 bases from J, the junction kept 11 bases outside the gene matches. Germline values: CDR1 LGHNA, CDR2 YNFKEQ. The CDR3 spans 17 residues. CDR3 sequence: CASSRRLAGDLINEQFF. The CDR3 DNA is TGTGCCAGCAGCCGACGACTAGCGGGGGACCTTATAAATGAGCAGTTCTTC.

The rearrangement links TRBV5-4 to TRBJ2-1; 8 bases agree with TRBD2. Unmatched junction bases numbered 15, after V lost 4 bases and J lost 0 bases. From germline, CDR1 is SGHNT and CDR2 YYREEE (reference sequence). CDR3 length: 19 residues. CDR3 sequence: CASSPRRAGAGRSYNEQFF. The CDR3 DNA reads as TGTGCCAGCAGCCCCCGTCGAGCGGGGGCCGGCCGCTCCTACAATGAGCAGTTCTTC.